These 11 T cell receptor beta chains came from one sample sequenced in a study of blood T cells in healthy people across ages. Together with a sample-barcoded 5' primer, a J-beta primer mix was included in a second PCR lasting roughly 6 to 12 cycles. TCRdb recomputed calls from the 5' RACE reads with MiXCR, one row per CDR3 protein. The sample has hundreds of thousands of distinct CDR3 sequences; roughly 56% are singletons. Sequenced material: blood. These receptors were obtained from a man aged 40-55 years in good health.

The chain couples TRBV20-1 to TRBJ1-1; tentative D call: TRBD1 (5 bases). V shed 6 bases and J shed 7 bases, with 18 bases lying between them. Per the germline V gene, CDR1 is DFQATT and CDR2 is SNEGSKA (reference sequence). This CDR3 spans 13 amino acids. As DNA, the CDR3 is TGCAGTGCCTCCTGGGGACCCCTCGGTGAAGCTTTCTTT. Encoded protein: CSASWGPLGEAFF.

This chain uses TRBV6-5 with TRBJ2-4; 7 nucleotides line up with TRBD1. The end of the DNA fits TRBJ2-7 better, so the J call may be wrong. CDR1 is MNHEY, CDR2 SVGAGI, per germline. There are 14 residues in the CDR3. The CDR3 region has the DNA TGTGCCAGCAGGAAAGCACAGGGGAGTTACGAGCAGTACTTC. The encoded protein is CASRKAQGSYEQYF.

The V gene is TRBV20-1, the J gene TRBJ2-3, with TRBD2 matching 11 bases. The CDR3 runs 17 residues. Trimming cost V 3 bases and J 2 bases; bases outside gene matches: 10. The V gene's germline CDR1 is DFQATT and CDR2 SNEGSKA (reference sequence). CDR3 in amino acids: CSASPGLAEYFTDTQYF. CDR3 DNA sequence: TGCAGTGCTAGTCCGGGACTAGCGGAGTATTTCACAGATACGCAGTATTTT.

CDR3 coding DNA: TGTGCCAGCAGTGGGCTTTCACAGGGGGCAGGGGGCTACACCTTC. This codes for CASSGLSQGAGGYTF. The rearrangement uses TRBV25-1 and TRBJ1-2, with 9 positions matching TRBD1. CDR3 size: 15 residues. The V gene's germline CDR1 is MGHDK and CDR2 SYGVNS. The ends lost 4 bases at V and 8 bases at J; junction bases unmatched: 11.

This clonotype was detected only once. The V gene is TRBV5-8, the J gene TRBJ1-2; a possible D gene is TRBD1 (5 bases). Trimming stripped 1 base from V and 4 bases from J, with 11 bases between. This CDR3 has 14 amino acids. From germline, CDR1 is SGHTS and CDR2 YDEGEE. The DNA of the CDR3 is TGTGCCAGCAGCTTGCAGGGCAGCTTCTATGGCTACACCTTC. Translated, it gives CASSLQGSFYGYTF.

This clonotype was seen only a few times. The chain's CDR3 is CASSLGSENQPQHF. CDR3 in DNA: TGTGCCAGCAGTTTAGGGTCAGAAAATCAGCCCCAGCATTTT. This rearrangement joins TRBV12-3 or TRBV12-4 to TRBJ1-5, with D hard to call. V was cut by 1 base and J by 4 bases, with 8 bases left in between. CDR3 length: 14 amino acids.

V and J are TRBV12-3 or TRBV12-4 and TRBJ1-2; TRBD1 might be the D (6 bases). The CDR3 loop spans 14 amino acids. V lost 5 bases and J lost 2, with 12 bases in between. The CDR3 coding sequence is TGTGCCAGCAGTAAACAGGGATTCAACTATGGCTACACCTTC. It translates to CASSKQGFNYGYTF.

The chain employs TRBV7-2 and TRBJ2-3; 9 positions agree with TRBD2. The CDR3 is 15 amino acids. V lost 5 bases, J lost 2 bases, and 5 bases stayed unmatched. CDR1 SGHTA and CDR2 FQGNSA come from the germline V gene. This CDR3 is CASSDLAGNTDTQYF. The DNA of the CDR3 is TGTGCCAGCAGCGACCTAGCGGGGAACACAGATACGCAGTATTTT.

The chain combines TRBV28 with TRBJ1-5, with 9 bases matching TRBD1. V was pared by 5 bases and J by 6 bases, with 8 bases of the junction left unmatched. Germline lookup yields CDR1 MDHEN and CDR2 SYDVKM. This CDR3 comprises 15 residues. CDR3 bases: TGTGCCAGCAGTGCCGGGACAGGGACGGGTCAGCCCCAGCATTTT. Its translation: CASSAGTGTGQPQHF.

This clonotype was seen a handful of times. The chain couples TRBV25-1 to TRBJ2-5; possible D gene TRBD1, 5 bases. Trimming pared 8 bases from V and 5 bases from J, leaving 15 bases between. This CDR3 spans 13 amino acids. Per the germline V gene, CDR1 is MGHDK and CDR2 is SYGVNS. This CDR3 is CASSDGAVETQYF. The CDR3 nucleotides read TGTGCCAGCTCCGATGGGGCCGTGGAGACCCAGTACTTC. Full variable domain (outside the CDR3, taken from reference TRBV25-1 and TRBJ2-5): EADIYQTPRYLVIGTGKKITLECSQTMGHDKMYWYQQDPGMELHLIHYSYGVNSTEKGDLSSESTVSRIRTEHFPLTLESARPSHTSQYLCASSDGAVETQYFGPGTRLLVL.

The chain employs TRBV28 and TRBJ2-3, with D possibly being TRBD1 (6 bases). The CDR3 extends over 14 amino acids. Trimming pared 7 bases from V and 3 bases from J, leaving 14 bases between. The germline CDR1 and CDR2 sequences are MDHEN and SYDVKM. For the CDR3, the DNA is TGTGCCAGCAAAGTTCCAACAGGGACAGATACGCAGTATTTT. Translation gives CASKVPTGTDTQYF.